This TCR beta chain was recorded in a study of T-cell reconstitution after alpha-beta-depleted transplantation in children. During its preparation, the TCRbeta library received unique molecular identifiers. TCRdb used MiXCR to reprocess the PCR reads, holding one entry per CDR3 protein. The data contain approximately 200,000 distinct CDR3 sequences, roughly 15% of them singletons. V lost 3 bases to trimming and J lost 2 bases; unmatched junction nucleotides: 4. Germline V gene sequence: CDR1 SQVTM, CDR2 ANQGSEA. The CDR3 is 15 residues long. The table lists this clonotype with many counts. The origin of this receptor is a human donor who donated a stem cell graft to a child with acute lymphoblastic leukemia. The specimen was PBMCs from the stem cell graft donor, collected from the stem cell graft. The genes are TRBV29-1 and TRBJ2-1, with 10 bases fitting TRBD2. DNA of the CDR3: TGCAGCGTTGACGGACTAGCGGATGCCTACAATGAGCAGTTCTTC. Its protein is CSVDGLADAYNEQFF.